This T cell receptor beta chain was captured by sequencing in a study of T cells in tuberculosis. Using immunoSEQ multiplex PCR, the repertoire was profiled, and TCRdb retains in-frame clones only, with some absent. The sample shows tens of thousands of clones, 90% to 95% of them seen only once. Germline V lookup: CDR1 MGHRA, CDR2 YSYEKL. This CDR3 has 14 residues. With 3 bases removed from V and 0 bases from J, the gap between germline ends came to 9 bases. Input material: PBMCs. The sequence derives from a donor aged 5-35 years with latent tuberculosis or without tuberculosis infection. The genes are TRBV4-1 and TRBJ2-7, with unresolved D. CDR3 nucleotides: TGCGCCAGCAGCCAGCCCCGGAGCTCCTACGAGCAGTACTTC. Translating it yields CASSQPRSSYEQYF.